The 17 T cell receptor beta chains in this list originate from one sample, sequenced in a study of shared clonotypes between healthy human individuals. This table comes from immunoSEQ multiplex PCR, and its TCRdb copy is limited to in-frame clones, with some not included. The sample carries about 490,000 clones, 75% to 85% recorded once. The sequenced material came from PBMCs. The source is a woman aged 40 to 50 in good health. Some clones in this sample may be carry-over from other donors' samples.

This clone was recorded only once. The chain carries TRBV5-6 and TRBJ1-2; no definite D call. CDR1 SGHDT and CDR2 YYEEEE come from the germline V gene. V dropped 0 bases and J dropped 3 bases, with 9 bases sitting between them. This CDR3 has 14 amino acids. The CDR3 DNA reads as TGTGCCAGCAGCTTGGTTCGTACAGACTATGGCTACACCTTC. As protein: CASSLVRTDYGYTF. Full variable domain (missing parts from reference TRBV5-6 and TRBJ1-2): DAGVTQSPTHLIKTRGQQVTLRCSPKSGHDTVSWYQQALGQGPQFIFQYYEEEERQRGNFPDRFSGHQFPNYSSELNVNALLLGDSALYLCASSLVRTDYGYTFGSGTRLTVV.

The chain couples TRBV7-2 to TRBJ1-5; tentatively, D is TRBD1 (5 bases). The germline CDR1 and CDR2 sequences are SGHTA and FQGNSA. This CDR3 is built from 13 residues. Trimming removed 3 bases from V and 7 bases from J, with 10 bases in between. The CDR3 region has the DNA TGTGCCAGCAGCTTCCAGGGAAACCAGCCCCAGCATTTT. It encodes CASSFQGNQPQHF.

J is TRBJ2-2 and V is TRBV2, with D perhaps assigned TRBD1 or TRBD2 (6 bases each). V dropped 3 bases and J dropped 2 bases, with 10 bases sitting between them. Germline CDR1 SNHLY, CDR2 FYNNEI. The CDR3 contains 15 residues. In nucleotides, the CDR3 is TGTGCCAGCAGTGAGGAGGGACAAAACACCGGGGAGCTGTTTTTT. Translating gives CASSEEGQNTGELFF. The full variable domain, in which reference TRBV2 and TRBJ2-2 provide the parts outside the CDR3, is EPEVTQTPSHQVTQMGQEVILRCVPISNHLYFYWYRQILGQKVEFLVSFYNNEISEKSEIFDDQFSVERPDGSNFTLKIRSTKLEDSAMYFCASSEEGQNTGELFFGEGSRLTVL.

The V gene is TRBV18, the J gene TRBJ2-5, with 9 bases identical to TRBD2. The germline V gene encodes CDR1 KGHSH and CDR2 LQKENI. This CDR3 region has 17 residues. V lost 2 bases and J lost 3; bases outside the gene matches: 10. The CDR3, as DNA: TGTGCCAGCTCACCAGGGAAAACTAGCGGGCGGGAAGAGACCCAGTACTTC. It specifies CASSPGKTSGREETQYF.

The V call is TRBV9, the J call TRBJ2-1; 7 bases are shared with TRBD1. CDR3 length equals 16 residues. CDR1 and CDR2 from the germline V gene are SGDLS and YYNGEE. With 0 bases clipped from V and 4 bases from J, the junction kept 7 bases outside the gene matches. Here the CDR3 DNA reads TGTGCCAGCAGCGTAGGTACCGGGACAGAATACAATGAGCAGTTCTTC. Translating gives CASSVGTGTEYNEQFF.

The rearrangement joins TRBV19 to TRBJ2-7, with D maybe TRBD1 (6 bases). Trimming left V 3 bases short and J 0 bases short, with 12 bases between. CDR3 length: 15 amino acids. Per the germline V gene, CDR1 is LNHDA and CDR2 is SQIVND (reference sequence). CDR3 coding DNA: TGTGCCAGTAGTATCATTTTGGACAGCTCCTACGAGCAGTACTTC. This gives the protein CASSIILDSSYEQYF.

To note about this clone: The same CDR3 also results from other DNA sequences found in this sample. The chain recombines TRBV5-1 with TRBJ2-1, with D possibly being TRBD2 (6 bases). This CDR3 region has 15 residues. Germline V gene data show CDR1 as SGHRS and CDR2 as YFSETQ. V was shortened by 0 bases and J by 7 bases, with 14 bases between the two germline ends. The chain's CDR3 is CASSLAPGVHNEQFF. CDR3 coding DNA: TGCGCCAGCAGCTTGGCCCCGGGAGTTCATAATGAGCAGTTCTTC.

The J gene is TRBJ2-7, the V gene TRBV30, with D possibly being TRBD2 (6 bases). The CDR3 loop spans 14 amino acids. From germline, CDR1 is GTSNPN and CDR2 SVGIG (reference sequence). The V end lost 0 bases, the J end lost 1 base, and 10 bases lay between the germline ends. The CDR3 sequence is CAWSVKGGSYEQYF. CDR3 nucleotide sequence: TGTGCCTGGAGTGTTAAGGGAGGTTCCTACGAGCAGTACTTC.

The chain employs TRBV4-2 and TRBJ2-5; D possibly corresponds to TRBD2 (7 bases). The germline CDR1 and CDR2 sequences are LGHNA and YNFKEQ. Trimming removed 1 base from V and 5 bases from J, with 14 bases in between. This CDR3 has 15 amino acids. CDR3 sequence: CASSQGGRERETQYF. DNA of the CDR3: TGTGCCAGCAGCCAAGGGGGGCGGGAGAGGGAGACCCAGTACTTC.

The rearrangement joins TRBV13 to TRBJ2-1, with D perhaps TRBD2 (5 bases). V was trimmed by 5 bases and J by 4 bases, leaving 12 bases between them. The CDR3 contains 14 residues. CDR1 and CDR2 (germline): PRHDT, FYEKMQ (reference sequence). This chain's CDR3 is CASSTLAFYNEQFF. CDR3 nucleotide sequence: TGTGCCAGCAGCACGTTAGCGTTTTACAATGAGCAGTTCTTC.

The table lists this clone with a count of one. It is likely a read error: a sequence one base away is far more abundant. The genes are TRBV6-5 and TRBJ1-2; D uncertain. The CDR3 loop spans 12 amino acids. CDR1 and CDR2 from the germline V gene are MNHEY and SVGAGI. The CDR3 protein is CTSATGVGGYTF. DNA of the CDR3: TGTACCAGTGCTACGGGCGTTGGGGGCTACACCTTC.

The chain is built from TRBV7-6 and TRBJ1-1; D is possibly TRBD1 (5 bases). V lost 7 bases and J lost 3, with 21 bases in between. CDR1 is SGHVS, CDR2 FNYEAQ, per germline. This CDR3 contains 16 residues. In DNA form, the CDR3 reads TGTGCCAGCACCCGAACCAGTTCGGGGGGTGACACTGAAGCTTTCTTT. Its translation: CASTRTSSGGDTEAFF. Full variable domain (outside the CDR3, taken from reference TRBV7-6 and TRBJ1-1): GAGVSQSPRYKVTKRGQDVALRCDPISGHVSLYWYRQALGQGPEFLTYFNYEAQQDKSGLPNDRFSAERPEGSISTLTIQRTEQRDSAMYRCASTRTSSGGDTEAFFGQGTRLTVV.

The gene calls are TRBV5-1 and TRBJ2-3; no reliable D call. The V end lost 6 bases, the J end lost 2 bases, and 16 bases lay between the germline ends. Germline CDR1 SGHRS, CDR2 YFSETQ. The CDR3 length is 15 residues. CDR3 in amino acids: CASTSGGQATDTQYF. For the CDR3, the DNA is TGCGCCAGCACCTCAGGTGGGCAGGCCACAGATACGCAGTATTTT.

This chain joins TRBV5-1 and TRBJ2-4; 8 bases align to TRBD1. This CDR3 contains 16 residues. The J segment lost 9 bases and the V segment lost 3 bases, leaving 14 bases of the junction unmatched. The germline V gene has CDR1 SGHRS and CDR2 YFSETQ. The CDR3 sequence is CASSSGAGGPRSIQYF. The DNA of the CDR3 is TGCGCCAGCAGCTCTGGGGCAGGGGGCCCTCGCAGCATTCAGTACTTC.

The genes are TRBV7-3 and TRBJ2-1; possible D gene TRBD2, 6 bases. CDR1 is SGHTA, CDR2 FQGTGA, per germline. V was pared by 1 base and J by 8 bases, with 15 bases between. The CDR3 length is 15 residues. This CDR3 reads CASSLSHGSLDEQFF. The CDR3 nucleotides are TGTGCCAGCAGCTTAAGTCACGGGAGTCTCGATGAGCAGTTCTTC.

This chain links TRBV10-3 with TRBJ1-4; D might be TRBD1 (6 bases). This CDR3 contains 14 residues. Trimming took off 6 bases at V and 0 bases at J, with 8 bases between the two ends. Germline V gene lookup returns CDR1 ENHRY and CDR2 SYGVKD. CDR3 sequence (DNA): TGTGCCATCAGGGGGGCAGCAACTAATGAAAAACTGTTTTTT. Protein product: CAIRGAATNEKLFF.

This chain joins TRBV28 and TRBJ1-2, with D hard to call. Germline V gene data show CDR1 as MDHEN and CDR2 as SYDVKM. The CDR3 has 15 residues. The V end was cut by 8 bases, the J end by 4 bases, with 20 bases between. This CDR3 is CASATGGRSGYGYTF. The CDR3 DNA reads TGTGCCAGCGCCACCGGTGGCCGCTCTGGCTATGGCTACACCTTC.